The 32 T cell receptor beta chains below were found in one sample sequenced in a study of blood T cell repertoires in COVID-19. Sequencing used immunoSEQ multiplex PCR; TCRdb keeps in-frame clones, though not all of them. Of 210,000 or so clones in the sample, 80% to 90% were seen once. Sequenced sample: PBMCs or T cells enriched from blood (not recorded which). These receptors all stem from a woman under 40 who had been exposed to COVID-19.

This sequence joins TRBV10-2 and TRBJ1-6; no firm D call. CDR1 and CDR2 from the germline V gene are WSHSY and SAAADI. The CDR3 is made up of 12 amino acids. Deletions cut 5 bases from V and 6 bases from J, with 5 bases between. The CDR3 bases are TGCGCCAGCAGTCGACTTAATTCACCCCTCCACTTT. Translating gives CASSRLNSPLHF.

This chain joins TRBV11-2 and TRBJ2-3; 11 nucleotides line up with TRBD2. Germline assignment: CDR1 SGHAT and CDR2 FQNNGV. The CDR3 runs to 16 residues. J lost 4 bases, V lost 5 bases, and 8 bases had no gene match. CDR3 nucleotides: TGTGCCAGCAGCACATTAGCGGGAGGGCCCCCAGATACGCAGTATTTT. Translating gives CASSTLAGGPPDTQYF.

The chain combines TRBV6-5 with TRBJ2-7; 9 bases match TRBD1. The CDR3 has 14 amino acids. CDR1 and CDR2 from the germline V gene are MNHEY and SVGAGI. The junction had 8 bases not matched to a gene; V was cut back by 7 bases and J by 4 bases. CDR3 residues: CASTIGTGTYEQYF. The DNA for the CDR3 is TGTGCCAGCACCATAGGGACAGGGACATACGAGCAGTACTTC.

This chain links TRBV30 with TRBJ1-1; D gene unclear. V lost 0 bases, J lost 0 bases, and 14 bases lay in between. CDR1 and CDR2 from the germline V gene are GTSNPN and SVGIG (reference sequence). This CDR3 is 16 amino acids long. CDR3 bases: TGTGCCTGGAGTGTACCACACGGAGGCATGAACACTGAAGCTTTCTTT. Amino acid sequence: CAWSVPHGGMNTEAFF.

This clone was counted ten times or more. The V call is TRBV6-5, the J call TRBJ2-7, with D uncertain. This CDR3 contains 13 residues. V lost 4 bases and J lost 5, with 12 bases in between. Per germline, CDR1 MNHEY and CDR2 SVGAGI. CDR3: CASSFSPRDEQYF. CDR3 DNA: TGTGCCAGCAGTTTTTCCCCCCGAGACGAGCAGTACTTC.

CDR3 coding DNA: TGTGCCAGCAGCTTCCGTCAGGGATCCTACAATGAGCAGTTCTTC. This translates into CASSFRQGSYNEQFF. V is TRBV7-9 and J is TRBJ2-1; TRBD1 is a possible D gene (5 bases). The V gene's germline CDR1 is SEHNR and CDR2 FQNEAQ (reference sequence). This CDR3 spans 15 amino acids. Trimming stripped 3 bases from V and 1 base from J, with 10 bases between.

The rearrangement links TRBV30 to TRBJ2-1; 10 bases are a match to TRBD2. CDR1 is GTSNPN, CDR2 SVGIG, per germline (reference sequence). This CDR3 contains 13 residues. V was pared by 4 bases and J by 8 bases, with 5 bases of the junction left unmatched. For the CDR3, the DNA is TGTGCCTGGAACCTAGCGGGAGAGTATGAGCAGTTCTTC. This gives the protein CAWNLAGEYEQFF.

The V call is TRBV9, the J call TRBJ1-1; D perhaps matches TRBD1 (5 bases). Trimming cost V 1 base and J 8 bases, with 12 bases left between them. CDR1 and CDR2 from the germline V gene are SGDLS and YYNGEE. This CDR3 spans 13 amino acids. The CDR3 here is CASSVSAGMEAFF. CDR3 nucleotide sequence: TGTGCCAGCAGCGTAAGCGCAGGGATGGAAGCTTTCTTT. Using reference TRBV9 and TRBJ1-1 for the parts outside the CDR3, the full variable domain is DSGVTQTPKHLITATGQRVTLRCSPRSGDLSVYWYQQSLDQGLQFLIQYYNGEERAKGNILERFSAQQFPDLHSELNLSSLELGDSALYFCASSVSAGMEAFFGQGTRLTVV.

V usage is TRBV27 and J usage is TRBJ2-1; 8 positions match TRBD2. The J segment lost 7 bases and the V segment lost 4 bases, leaving 3 bases of the junction unmatched. The CDR3 covers 13 residues. CDR1 is MNHEY, CDR2 SMNVEV, per germline (reference sequence). The CDR3 DNA reads as TGTGCCAGCAGTTCACGGGAGGGGAATGAGCAGTTCTTC. It yields the protein CASSSREGNEQFF.

V gene TRBV2 combines with J gene TRBJ2-3; no reliable D call. Looked up from germline, CDR1 is SNHLY and CDR2 is FYNNEI. V dropped 8 bases and J dropped 2 bases, with 17 bases sitting between them. The CDR3 is made up of 15 amino acids. The CDR3, as DNA: TGTGCCAGCTTACAGAGATCCCACTTCACAGATACGCAGTATTTT. This gives the protein CASLQRSHFTDTQYF.

V is TRBV3-1 (or the pseudogene TRBV3-2) and J is TRBJ1-2; D possibly corresponds to TRBD1 (5 bases). V shed 0 bases and J shed 8 bases, with 16 bases lying between them. The CDR3 has 15 amino acids. Germline CDR1 LGHDT, CDR2 YNNKEL (reference sequence). The CDR3 is CASSQDWRGLRGYTF. The CDR3 nucleotides are TGTGCCAGCAGCCAAGATTGGAGGGGACTGCGGGGCTACACCTTC.

The chain combines TRBV10-3 with TRBJ2-1; TRBD2 aligns across 14 bases. CDR3 length equals 14 residues. The germline V gene encodes CDR1 ENHRY and CDR2 SYGVKD. J lost 13 bases, V lost 6 bases, and 8 bases had no gene match. The CDR3 coding sequence is TGTGCCATCAGCCCCCGACTAGCGGGAGGGCCCCAGTTCTTC. This encodes CAISPRLAGGPQFF.

The gene calls are TRBV4-1 and TRBJ2-2, with D uncertain. The CDR3 extends over 17 amino acids. Trimming took 1 base from V and 9 from J, leaving 21 bases between them. CDR1 is MGHRA and CDR2 is YSYEKL in the germline V gene. For the CDR3, the DNA is TGCGCCAGCAGCCAAGTCTTACAGCACCAATTCCACCGGGAGCTGTTTTTT. The encoded protein is CASSQVLQHQFHRELFF.

This chain links TRBV14 with TRBJ2-1, with D possibly TRBD1 on 6 matching bases. CDR3 length: 16 amino acids. V shed 0 bases and J shed 2 bases, with 11 bases lying between them. Germline V gene data show CDR1 as SGHDN and CDR2 as FVKESK. The CDR3 sequence: CASSQETGSPYNEQFF. Written as DNA, the CDR3 is TGTGCCAGCAGCCAAGAGACAGGATCTCCCTACAATGAGCAGTTCTTC.

The chain uses TRBV5-4 and TRBJ2-3; maybe TRBD2 (5 bases). Germline lookup yields CDR1 SGHNT and CDR2 YYREEE (reference sequence). Trimming removed 5 bases at V and 7 bases at J, with 23 bases between. This CDR3 has 16 residues. The DNA of the CDR3 is TGTGCCAGCAGACCCGTGGGGAGACCCGTTCCCAATACGCAGTATTTT. The encoded protein is CASRPVGRPVPNTQYF.

V gene TRBV5-6 combines with J gene TRBJ1-1; 9 nucleotides align to TRBD1. V trimming: 0 bases; J trimming: 0 bases; junction bases outside the gene matches: 3. Per the germline V gene, CDR1 is SGHDT and CDR2 is YYEEEE. The CDR3 loop spans 16 amino acids. The CDR3 DNA reads TGTGCCAGCAGCTTGGCGGGACAGGGAATGAACACTGAAGCTTTCTTT. It is translated as CASSLAGQGMNTEAFF.

V is TRBV7-9 and J is TRBJ2-6; 7 bases agree with TRBD2. Germline V lookup: CDR1 SEHNR, CDR2 FQNEAQ (reference sequence). J was trimmed by 0 bases and V by 3 bases; bases with no gene match: 8. The length of the CDR3 is 18 residues. CDR3 coding DNA: TGTGCCAGCAGCTTTCAAACTAGCGCCTACTCTGGGGCCAACGTCCTGACTTTC. The encoded protein is CASSFQTSAYSGANVLTF. Full variable domain (missing parts from reference TRBV7-9 and TRBJ2-6): DTGVSQNPRHKITKRGQNVTFRCDPISEHNRLYWYRQTLGQGPEFLTYFQNEAQLEKSRLLSDRFSAERPKGSFSTLEIQRTEQGDSAMYLCASSFQTSAYSGANVLTFGAGSRLTVL.

The rearrangement uses TRBV29-1 and TRBJ2-1; 8 bases line up with TRBD2. This CDR3 spans 12 amino acids. The germline gives CDR1 SQVTM, CDR2 ANQGSEA. V trimming: 7 bases; J trimming: 9 bases; junction bases outside the gene matches: 8. CDR3 residues: CSADTLAGEQFF. For the CDR3, the DNA is TGCAGCGCCGATACGCTAGCGGGTGAGCAGTTCTTC.

The chain is built from TRBV12-3 or TRBV12-4 and TRBJ1-6; a possible D gene is TRBD1 (6 bases). The CDR3 sequence is 12 residues long. V was shortened by 6 bases and J by 10 bases, with 10 bases between the two germline ends. The CDR3 DNA follows: TGTGCCAGCAGAACAGGGTTGTCACCCCTCCACTTT. Translation gives CASRTGLSPLHF.

This sequence joins TRBV2 and TRBJ2-2; D is perhaps TRBD1 (5 bases). CDR1 is SNHLY, CDR2 FYNNEI, per germline. The CDR3 length is 15 residues. Trimming took off 7 bases at V and 4 bases at J, with 16 bases between the two ends. The CDR3 reads CASTTQGLGTGELFF. CDR3 nucleotide sequence: TGTGCCAGCACCACGCAGGGTCTGGGCACCGGGGAGCTGTTTTTT.

V usage is TRBV19 and J usage is TRBJ2-1, with 7 nucleotides matching TRBD1. The germline CDR1 and CDR2 sequences are LNHDA and SQIVND (reference sequence). The junction had 1 base not matched to a gene; V was cut back by 4 bases and J by 7 bases. The CDR3 covers 12 residues. Written as DNA, the CDR3 is TGTGCCAGTAGTACACAGGGGAATGAGCAGTTCTTC. It specifies CASSTQGNEQFF.

Only one count was recorded for this clone. This chain joins TRBV5-1 and TRBJ1-2; TRBD1 matches 8 bases. The CDR3 consists of 13 residues. V lost 6 bases, J lost 6 bases, and 7 bases stayed unmatched. From germline, CDR1 is SGHRS and CDR2 YFSETQ. The DNA of the CDR3 is TGCGCCAGCACTGCAGGGGGCATCAATGGCTACACCTTC. It is translated as CASTAGGINGYTF.

The rearrangement uses TRBV28 and TRBJ1-5, with TRBD1 identical over 10 bases. The CDR3 has 14 residues. The germline V gene has CDR1 MDHEN and CDR2 SYDVKM. The V gene end was trimmed by 5 bases and the J gene end by 6 bases; junction bases not matched to a gene: 4. This chain's CDR3 is CASSGDRGRQPQHF. The DNA of the CDR3 is TGTGCCAGCAGTGGGGACAGGGGACGTCAGCCCCAGCATTTT.

The chain has TRBV28 and TRBJ2-3, with 8 bases matching TRBD1. V trimming: 2 bases; J trimming: 2 bases; junction bases outside the gene matches: 3. Germline V CDR1 and CDR2: MDHEN, SYDVKM. The CDR3 length is 15 residues. In DNA form, the CDR3 reads TGTGCCAGCAGTTTAACAGGGGGGCACACAGATACGCAGTATTTT. Translated, it gives CASSLTGGHTDTQYF.

V is TRBV5-4 and J is TRBJ2-5; TRBD2 matches at 7 bases. The CDR3 spans 16 residues. The trim removed 2 bases at V and 3 bases at J, leaving 10 bases unmatched. Germline V gene data show CDR1 as SGHNT and CDR2 as YYREEE (reference sequence). In DNA, the CDR3 is TGTGCCAGCAGCTTACCCTCACGGGGAGGGGAAGAGACCCAGTACTTC. It is translated as CASSLPSRGGEETQYF. The full variable domain, in which reference TRBV5-4 and TRBJ2-5 provide the parts outside the CDR3, is ETGVTQSPTHLIKTRGQQVTLRCSSQSGHNTVSWYQQALGQGPQFIFQYYREEENGRGNFPPRFSGLQFPNYSSELNVNALELDDSALYLCASSLPSRGGEETQYFGPGTRLLVL.

This chain connects TRBV7-2 to TRBJ2-7; D possibly corresponds to TRBD1 (5 bases). Germline assignment: CDR1 SGHTA and CDR2 FQGNSA. The germline V and J ends were trimmed by 5 bases and 10 bases, with 18 bases remaining between them. CDR3 length: 13 residues. The CDR3 DNA sequence: TGTGCCAGCAGCCTCGCAGGGTCCCCTGAACAGTACTTC. The encoded protein is CASSLAGSPEQYF.

V is TRBV7-3 and J is TRBJ2-5, with 9 bases aligning to TRBD2. CDR3 size: 14 residues. CDR1 is SGHTA and CDR2 is FQGTGA in the germline V gene. V trimming: 1 base; J trimming: 5 bases; junction bases outside the gene matches: 2. The CDR3 sequence is CASSLSGRAETQYF. In DNA, the CDR3 is TGTGCCAGCAGCTTAAGCGGGAGGGCGGAGACCCAGTACTTC.

The rearrangement joins TRBV6-5 to TRBJ1-1, with D perhaps TRBD1 (6 bases). Deletions cut 8 bases from V and 5 bases from J, with 9 bases between. The CDR3 is 11 amino acids. CDR1 and CDR2 (germline): MNHEY, SVGAGI. DNA of the CDR3: TGTGCCAGCGAGAGGGGGACTGAAGCTTTCTTT. Protein product: CASERGTEAFF.

The V call is TRBV5-6, the J call TRBJ1-6; tentatively, D is TRBD1 (5 bases). V lost 1 base and J 5 bases, leaving 16 bases between the germline ends. The CDR3 loop spans 17 amino acids. CDR1 is SGHDT and CDR2 is YYEEEE in the germline V gene. The CDR3, as DNA: TGTGCCAGCAGCTTGTCCGGGGGGAATAGGCATAATTCACCCCTCCACTTT. Protein sequence: CASSLSGGNRHNSPLHF.

As for this clone: The sample contains more than one DNA sequence encoding this CDR3. The chain has TRBV30 and TRBJ1-2, with D possibly TRBD1 on 5 matching bases. Germline-derived CDR1 and CDR2 are GTSNPN and SVGIG (reference sequence). The CDR3 runs 11 residues. The ends were cut back, 2 bases at V and 8 bases at J, with 9 bases in the middle. The CDR3 DNA sequence: TGTGCCTGGAGTCCCGGGGGAGGCTACACCTTC. It encodes CAWSPGGGYTF. Full variable domain (remainder filled in from reference TRBV30 and TRBJ1-2): SQTIHQWPATLVQPVGSPLSLECTVEGTSNPNLYWYRQAAGRGLQLLFYSVGIGQISSEVPQNLSASRPQDRQFILSSKKLLLSDSGFYLCAWSPGGGYTFGSGTRLTVV.

The CDR3 DNA sequence: TGTGCCAGCAGCCTCGGGGGGACGGCCCAGCCCCAGCATTTT. As protein: CASSLGGTAQPQHF. The chain employs TRBV7-8 and TRBJ1-5, with TRBD1 as a possible D gene (5 bases). Trimming left V 5 bases short and J 7 bases short, with 15 bases between. From germline, CDR1 is SGHVS and CDR2 FQNEAQ. This CDR3 is 14 amino acids long.

The chain employs TRBV4-1 and TRBJ1-2, with D unclear. CDR1 MGHRA and CDR2 YSYEKL come from the germline V gene. V shed 3 bases and J shed 4 bases, with 6 bases lying between them. The CDR3 spans 12 residues. The CDR3 sequence is CASSHLSYGYTF. The DNA of the CDR3 is TGCGCCAGCAGCCATCTGAGCTATGGCTACACCTTC.